Following are 19 T cell receptor beta chains from one sample sequenced in a study of PD-1 blockade in classical Hodgkin lymphoma. Each of the patients experienced relapse following autologous stem cell transplantation, and their brentuximab vedotin exposure differed. Sequencing used immunoSEQ multiplex PCR; TCRdb keeps in-frame clones, though not all of them. This sample has roughly 42,000 clones, with roughly 80% found just once. The input for sequencing was peripheral blood mononuclear cells (PBMCs), taken at baseline. The receptors shown here come from a human donor with classical Hodgkin lymphoma.

V gene TRBV11-3 combines with J gene TRBJ1-1; D possibly corresponds to TRBD1 (6 bases). Germline V gene data show CDR1 as SGHNT and CDR2 as YENEEA. The CDR3 spans 14 residues. V was shortened by 3 bases and J by 0 bases, with 8 bases between the two germline ends. The CDR3 bases are TGTGCCAGCAGCTTGAGGGGGATGAACACTGAAGCTTTCTTT. Amino acid sequence: CASSLRGMNTEAFF.

V usage is TRBV2 and J usage is TRBJ1-1, with TRBD1 as a possible D gene (6 bases). Germline CDR1 is SNHLY and CDR2 is FYNNEI. Trimming left V 9 bases short and J 3 bases short, with 14 bases between. This CDR3 spans 13 amino acids. The CDR3 region is CASTVQGYTEAFF. The DNA for the CDR3 is TGTGCCAGTACTGTACAGGGTTACACTGAAGCTTTCTTT.

This clone was detected only a few times. The chain uses TRBV27 and TRBJ2-3; no definite D call. Trimming shortened V by 3 bases and J by 2 bases, and 6 bases separated the two germline ends. The CDR3 extends over 13 amino acids. CDR1 is MNHEY and CDR2 is SMNVEV in the germline V gene (reference sequence). In nucleotides, the CDR3 is TGTGCCAGCAGTTTTCTCATCACAGATACGCAGTATTTT. As protein: CASSFLITDTQYF.

This clone was recorded a few times. This sequence joins TRBV29-1 and TRBJ2-5; 9 bases agree with TRBD1. The CDR3 covers 13 residues. Trimming at V came to 4 bases and at J to 5 bases, leaving 5 bases not matched to a gene. From germline, CDR1 is SQVTM and CDR2 ANQGSEA. The CDR3 nucleotides read TGCAGCGTTGTACGACAGGGGGGCGAGACCCAGTACTTC. Amino acids: CSVVRQGGETQYF.

This chain uses TRBV6-5 with TRBJ1-1; D unresolved. V lost 8 bases and J lost 8, with 9 bases in between. CDR3 length equals 10 residues. Germline V lookup: CDR1 MNHEY, CDR2 SVGAGI. Here the CDR3 DNA reads TGTGCCAGCCGAGAGTTCGAAGCTTTCTTT. It encodes CASREFEAFF.

The chain carries TRBV27 and TRBJ2-5; 10 bases match TRBD2. Germline CDR1 is MNHEY and CDR2 is SMNVEV (reference sequence). The V and J ends lost 3 bases and 7 bases, in that order; junction bases with no gene match: 11. The CDR3 runs to 16 residues. For the CDR3, the DNA is TGTGCCAGCAGTTTTAGCGGGAGGCTTGAGAGGGGGACCCAGTACTTC. Its protein is CASSFSGRLERGTQYF.

With respect to this clone: One end of the junction is discordant with germline, which a read error may explain. This sequence joins TRBV2 and TRBJ2-7; TRBD1 is a possible D gene (6 bases). Looked up from germline, CDR1 is SNHLY and CDR2 is FYNNEI. CDR3 length: 13 residues. DNA of the CDR3: TGTGCCAGCAGGGCTTATGGACAGTCCCCCAACGGTTTC. Protein: CASRAYGQSPNGF.

With respect to this clone: Other DNA sequences of this sample code for an identical CDR3. The genes are TRBV18 and TRBJ1-1; D call uncertain. The ends were cut back, 1 base at V and 1 base at J, with 7 bases in the middle. The CDR3 is made up of 14 amino acids. Germline V gives CDR1 KGHSH, CDR2 LQKENI. CDR3 protein: CASSPRPENTEAFF. CDR3 nucleotides: TGTGCCAGCTCACCACGTCCGGAGAACACTGAAGCTTTCTTT.

This sequence joins TRBV7-2 and TRBJ2-7, with 9 bases that match TRBD1. The CDR3 totals 13 residues. Germline values: CDR1 SGHTA, CDR2 FQGNSA. After removal of 6 bases from V and 4 bases from J, the junction contained 4 bases not matched to a gene. The CDR3 nucleotides read TGTGCCAGCAGTACAGGGGGCGGGTACGAGCAGTACTTC. This translates into CASSTGGGYEQYF.

This clone has a single count. The rearrangement joins TRBV18 to TRBJ1-1, with 8 nucleotides matching TRBD1. CDR3 size: 15 residues. V gave up 6 bases and J gave up 4 bases; unmatched junction bases: 10. The germline V gene encodes CDR1 KGHSH and CDR2 LQKENI. CDR3 bases: TGTGCCAGCTCCCCTACCGACAGGGGCGGCACTGAAGCTTTCTTT. Translation: CASSPTDRGGTEAFF.

The chain has TRBV30 and TRBJ1-6; D remains ambiguous. CDR3 size: 14 residues. Germline V gene sequence: CDR1 GTSNPN, CDR2 SVGIG (reference sequence). Trimming pared 3 bases from V and 7 bases from J, leaving 13 bases between. Written as DNA, the CDR3 is TGTGCCTGGAGGCCTATTTCTGGCAATTCACCCCTCCACTTT. Translated: CAWRPISGNSPLHF.

The rearrangement joins TRBV4-1 to TRBJ2-1; 11 bases map to TRBD2. Per the germline V gene, CDR1 is MGHRA and CDR2 is YSYEKL. Trimming removed 1 base from V and 1 base from J; junction bases left unmatched: 12. CDR3 size: 20 residues. CDR3 protein: CASSQVGSSGTSGSYNEQFF. Here the CDR3 DNA reads TGCGCCAGCAGCCAAGTTGGCTCCTCTGGGACTAGCGGTTCCTACAATGAGCAGTTCTTC.

This clone showed up just a few times. This chain uses TRBV6-5 with TRBJ2-7; 9 nucleotides match TRBD2. The germline gives CDR1 MNHEY, CDR2 SVGAGI. V was pared by 5 bases and J by 2 bases, with 1 base of the junction left unmatched. This CDR3 spans 13 amino acids. The CDR3 sequence is CASSVAGAYEQYF. CDR3 nucleotide sequence: TGTGCCAGCAGTGTAGCGGGAGCCTACGAGCAGTACTTC.

This chain uses TRBV18 with TRBJ2-2; perhaps TRBD1 as D (6 bases). Trimming took 2 bases from V and 5 from J, leaving 15 bases between them. CDR3 length: 16 amino acids. The germline V gene encodes CDR1 KGHSH and CDR2 LQKENI. The CDR3: CASSPIYRVKTGELFF. The CDR3 nucleotides are TGTGCCAGCTCACCAATCTACAGGGTTAAGACCGGGGAGCTGTTTTTT.

CDR3 coding DNA: TGTGCCAGCAGGACGTTATTCGATGAGCAGTTCTTC. It translates to CASRTLFDEQFF. The chain carries TRBV27 and TRBJ2-1; D is unresolved. V gave up 6 bases and J gave up 8 bases, with 11 bases separating them. This CDR3 contains 12 residues. Germline V CDR1 and CDR2: MNHEY, SMNVEV (reference sequence).

J is TRBJ1-2 and V is TRBV7-3; D is uncertain. Trimming removed 2 bases from V and 4 bases from J, with 11 bases in between. The CDR3 loop spans 14 amino acids. Germline assignment: CDR1 SGHTA and CDR2 FQGTGA. CDR3 in amino acids: CASSLDMGPYGYTF. CDR3 nucleotides: TGTGCCAGCAGCTTAGATATGGGCCCCTATGGCTACACCTTC.

The gene calls are TRBV7-3 and TRBJ2-1; 9 bases are a match to TRBD2. V lost 2 bases to trimming and J lost 7 bases; unmatched junction nucleotides: 12. The CDR3 runs to 17 residues. CDR1 SGHTA and CDR2 FQGTGA come from the germline V gene. The CDR3 loop reads CASSLHPLAGGQNEQFF. For the CDR3, the DNA is TGTGCCAGCAGCTTACATCCCCTGGCGGGAGGGCAAAATGAGCAGTTCTTC.

This rearrangement joins TRBV4-3 to TRBJ1-5; 7 nucleotides align to TRBD1. Trimming at V came to 2 bases and at J to 5 bases, leaving 9 bases not matched to a gene. CDR1 is LGHNA, CDR2 YSLEER, per germline. This CDR3 is built from 16 residues. DNA for the CDR3: TGCGCCAGCAGCCAAACTCAAGAAGGGGGCCATCAGCCCCAGCATTTT. This codes for CASSQTQEGGHQPQHF.

This clone has only a few counts. This chain links TRBV5-1 with TRBJ2-7; no clear D gene. The V end was cut by 6 bases, the J end by 3 bases, with 10 bases between. This CDR3 has 12 amino acids. CDR1 and CDR2 (germline): SGHRS, YFSETQ. The CDR3 loop reads CASNSADYEQYF. The DNA for the CDR3 is TGCGCCAGCAATTCAGCCGACTACGAGCAGTACTTC.